Below are 22 T cell receptor beta chains sequenced from a single sample in a study of T-cell reconstitution after alpha-beta-depleted transplantation in children. Construction of the TCRbeta library involved unique molecular identifiers. A single record per CDR3 protein comes from TCRdb applying MiXCR to the PCR reads. This table has about 1,000,000 distinct CDR3 sequences, about 31% appearing once. Sequencing used PBMCs, mostly from graft donor cells, obtained 360 days after TCRalphabeta/CD19-depleted stem cell transplant. The receptors were sampled from a boy under two years old who had a stem cell transplant for SCID, so the T cells may come from the graft donor.

In its sample, this clonotype was seen a few times. The chain combines TRBV6-1 with TRBJ2-5; D gene uncertain. This CDR3 spans 12 amino acids. The germline V and J ends were trimmed by 8 bases and 4 bases, with 11 bases remaining between them. Germline V gene data show CDR1 as MNHNS and CDR2 as SASEGT. The chain's CDR3 is CASHRFSETQYF. The CDR3 nucleotides are TGTGCCAGCCACCGGTTTTCAGAGACCCAGTACTTC.

This sequence joins TRBV4-3 and TRBJ2-7; TRBD2 agrees at 7 bases. Trimming removed 0 bases from V and 9 bases from J; junction bases left unmatched: 11. This CDR3 has 15 amino acids. The germline CDR1 and CDR2 sequences are LGHNA and YSLEER. The CDR3 is CASSQDGLGLRGQYF. In nucleotides, the CDR3 is TGCGCCAGCAGCCAAGATGGACTAGGACTACGAGGGCAGTACTTC.

This chain uses TRBV12-3 or TRBV12-4 with TRBJ2-3, with 11 bases that match TRBD2. The ends lost 4 bases at V and 3 bases at J; junction bases unmatched: 6. This CDR3 is built from 16 residues. CDR3 sequence: CASSSRLAGWTDTQYF. The DNA for the CDR3 is TGTGCCAGCAGTTCCCGACTAGCGGGGTGGACAGATACGCAGTATTTT.

The chain joins TRBV12-3 or TRBV12-4 to TRBJ1-1; D is unclear. The CDR3 sequence is 12 residues long. Trimming took off 3 bases at V and 10 bases at J, with 12 bases between the two ends. The CDR3 DNA sequence: TGTGCCAGCAGTTTTGGGCCTGCCGGAGCTTTCTTT. This gives the protein CASSFGPAGAFF.

V and J are TRBV12-3 or TRBV12-4 and TRBJ2-1, with 9 bases fitting TRBD1. Trimming at V came to 4 bases and at J to 3 bases, leaving 10 bases not matched to a gene. This CDR3 region has 17 residues. The CDR3 DNA reads as TGTGCCAGCAGTTCTCGGCTGGGGACAGGGAGCTACAATGAGCAGTTCTTC. It is translated as CASSSRLGTGSYNEQFF.

The rearrangement joins TRBV2 to TRBJ2-3, with D unclear. The ends were cut back, 4 bases at V and 9 bases at J, with 5 bases in the middle. The germline V gene encodes CDR1 SNHLY and CDR2 FYNNEI. The CDR3 has 10 amino acids. The CDR3 here is CASSALTQYF. As DNA, the CDR3 is TGTGCCAGCAGTGCCCTCACGCAGTATTTT.

The chain is built from TRBV5-1 and TRBJ2-3, with a weak D call TRBD1 (5 bases). Germline assignment: CDR1 SGHRS and CDR2 YFSETQ. V gave up 7 bases and J gave up 6 bases, with 18 bases separating them. This CDR3 is 14 amino acids long. CDR3 amino acids: CASDGGALDDTQYF. For the CDR3, the DNA is TGCGCCAGCGACGGTGGGGCCCTCGATGATACGCAGTATTTT.

In this sample, this clonotype turned up once. This chain connects TRBV29-1 to TRBJ2-7; 9 bases fit TRBD1. This CDR3 comprises 14 residues. Per germline, CDR1 SQVTM and CDR2 ANQGSEA. The junction had 10 bases not matched to a gene; V was cut back by 6 bases and J by 4 bases. This CDR3 is CSVSPDRGPYEQYF. DNA of the CDR3: TGCAGCGTCTCCCCGGACAGGGGCCCGTACGAGCAGTACTTC.

Comments on this clonotype: At one of its ends the junction is not consistent with the germline gene, which may arise from a read error. V gene TRBV3-1 combines with J gene TRBJ2-1, with 9 bases lining up with TRBD1. The CDR3 totals 16 residues. The germline V gene has CDR1 LGHDT and CDR2 YNNKEL (reference sequence). The CDR3 loop is CVSTTRAGQGYNEQFF. For the CDR3, the DNA is TGTGTCAGCACCACGAGGGCGGGACAGGGTTACAATGAGCAGTTCTTC.

The rearrangement uses TRBV21-1 and TRBJ2-1. TRBV21-1 is labeled a pseudogene. The CDR3 sequence is 14 residues long. The CDR3 region is CASSERPRSGEQFF. The CDR3 nucleotides are TGTGCCAGCAGCGAACGGCCGAGGTCAGGTGAGCAGTTCTTC.

The chain uses TRBV12-3 or TRBV12-4 and TRBJ1-3; D may be TRBD1 (5 bases). The germline V and J ends were trimmed by 5 bases and 7 bases, with 18 bases remaining between them. The CDR3 consists of 15 residues. The CDR3: CASSPPPTVGNTIYF. The CDR3 DNA reads TGTGCCAGCAGTCCCCCTCCGACAGTGGGGAACACCATATATTTT.

The chain links TRBV7-9 to TRBJ2-1; 7 nucleotides match TRBD1. CDR1 and CDR2 from the germline V gene are SEHNR and FQNEAQ (reference sequence). This CDR3 spans 14 amino acids. The V segment lost 1 base and the J segment 7 bases; nucleotides outside the gene matches: 4. This CDR3 is CASSLVTGRNEQFF. The CDR3 nucleotides are TGTGCCAGCAGCTTAGTGACAGGGCGGAATGAGCAGTTCTTC.

This chain joins TRBV12-3 or TRBV12-4 and TRBJ2-1, with 9 positions matching TRBD2. This CDR3 has 17 residues. V lost 1 base, J lost 0 bases, and 4 bases stayed unmatched. CDR3 residues: CASSLGLAVSSYNEQFF. The DNA for the CDR3 is TGTGCCAGCAGTTTAGGACTAGCGGTAAGCTCCTACAATGAGCAGTTCTTC.

This rearrangement joins TRBV6-1 to TRBJ2-2; D call uncertain. The V gene lost 1 base and the J gene lost 3 bases, with 12 bases spanning the gap. In germline, CDR1 is MNHNS, CDR2 SASEGT. This CDR3 spans 16 amino acids. CDR3 sequence: CASSEGGLRYTGELFF. Here the CDR3 DNA reads TGTGCCAGCAGTGAAGGAGGTCTTAGGTACACCGGGGAGCTGTTTTTT.

The sample holds a few counts of this clonotype. J is TRBJ1-2 and V is TRBV29-1, with D possibly TRBD1 on 5 matching bases. The CDR3 length is 14 residues. V lost 7 bases, J lost 3 bases, and 18 bases lay in between. The germline CDR1 and CDR2 sequences are SQVTM and ANQGSEA. The CDR3 loop reads CSGLGGNDDYGYTF. As DNA, the CDR3 is TGCAGCGGCCTGGGGGGGAACGACGACTATGGCTACACCTTC.

This chain connects TRBV5-5 to TRBJ2-2, with 7 bases that match TRBD1. The CDR3 has 15 amino acids. Germline CDR1 is SGHKS and CDR2 is YYEKEE (reference sequence). The ends lost 4 bases at V and 5 bases at J; junction bases unmatched: 8. The CDR3 nucleotides are TGTGCCAGCAGCGGATACAGGGGAAATACCGGGGAGCTGTTTTTT. Protein: CASSGYRGNTGELFF.

This clonotype came up a few times. V gene TRBV5-1 combines with J gene TRBJ2-1; TRBD2 is a possible D gene (6 bases). The ends were cut back, 4 bases at V and 5 bases at J, with 16 bases in the middle. This CDR3 region has 15 residues. The germline CDR1 and CDR2 sequences are SGHRS and YFSETQ. The CDR3 spells CASSPLEGLDNEQFF. CDR3 in DNA: TGCGCCAGCAGCCCCCTGGAGGGGCTGGACAATGAGCAGTTCTTC.

This clonotype came up many times. The genes are TRBV29-1 and TRBJ2-5, with D unclear. There are 11 residues in the CDR3. Germline CDR1 reads SQVTM; CDR2 reads ANQGSEA. Trimming took off 7 bases at V and 4 bases at J, with 10 bases between the two ends. The CDR3 reads CSDQIGETQYF. The CDR3 DNA sequence: TGCAGCGATCAAATAGGAGAGACCCAGTACTTC.

This clonotype turned up a few times. V is TRBV18 and J is TRBJ2-3, with no clear D. Trimming pared 3 bases from V and 4 bases from J, leaving 11 bases between. This CDR3 comprises 14 residues. From germline, CDR1 is KGHSH and CDR2 LQKENI. The CDR3 loop is CASSPPLGPDTQYF. CDR3 nucleotides: TGTGCCAGCTCACCTCCCCTAGGCCCAGATACGCAGTATTTT.

This clonotype has just a few counts. This chain joins TRBV12-3 or TRBV12-4 and TRBJ2-6, with unresolved D. With 5 bases removed from V and 4 bases from J, the gap between germline ends came to 18 bases. CDR3 length: 17 residues. DNA of the CDR3: TGTGCCAGCAGTCAAGACGTAAGGGAAACGGGGGCCAACGTCCTGACTTTC. Its protein product is CASSQDVRETGANVLTF.

This clonotype was seen more than once but under ten times. V usage is TRBV12-3 or TRBV12-4 and J usage is TRBJ1-1; TRBD1 agrees at 7 bases. The CDR3 spans 14 residues. The ends lost 8 bases at V and 2 bases at J; junction bases unmatched: 8. CDR3: CASVRTGANTEAFF. The DNA for the CDR3 is TGTGCCAGCGTACGAACAGGGGCAAACACTGAAGCTTTCTTT.

The chain is built from TRBV12-3 or TRBV12-4 and TRBJ2-1; 7 bases agree with TRBD1. Losses at the gene ends were 4 bases for V and 0 bases for J; bases not matched to a gene: 6. CDR3 length: 16 amino acids. The CDR3, as DNA: TGTGCCAGCAGTTCTCGGGACAGAGCCTCCTACAATGAGCAGTTCTTC. Translation gives CASSSRDRASYNEQFF.